The sequence of this T cell receptor (beta chain) was determined in a study of regulatory T cells in long-lasting Graves disease. Arm-PCR of CDR3 regions and iRepertoire HTBI primers were used to build TCR beta libraries. TCRdb itself ran the multiplex PCR reads through MiXCR, one entry per CDR3 protein. The sample lists 600,000 to 850,000 distinct CDR3 sequences, roughly 30% occurring once. Time point here: persistent/refractory GD, antithyroid drugs over 5 years with positive TRAb. Preparation of the TCR library used RNA extracted from PBMCs. Sequences were derived from peripheral blood mononuclear cells (PBMCs), sampled when the disease was refractory, from a patient treated with antithyroid drugs. This sequence was found in a female donor with Graves disease.

As DNA, the CDR3 is TGCGCCAGCAGACCCACAACAGGGGGCGCCGGGATGAACACTGAAGCTTTCTTT. Protein: CASRPTTGGAGMNTEAFF. This chain connects TRBV5-1 to TRBJ1-1, with 9 bases identical to TRBD1. The CDR3 covers 18 residues. Germline values: CDR1 SGHRS, CDR2 YFSETQ. The J segment lost 0 bases and the V segment lost 5 bases, leaving 14 bases of the junction unmatched.